What follows are 30 T cell receptor beta chains derived from one specimen sequenced in a study of breast tumors, draining lymph nodes, adjacent tissues. Samples came from axillary lymph nodes draining the breast cancer. TCRdb processed the multiplex PCR reads anew with MiXCR; each CDR3 protein has one entry. Among approximately 210,000 distinct CDR3 sequences, 32% were seen once, and the ten largest hold more than 1.3%. Sequencing was carried out using axillary lymph node tissue. These receptors came from a female donor with breast cancer. Some clones in this sample may be carry-over from other donors' samples.

This clonotype came up many times. The rearrangement uses TRBV7-2 and TRBJ2-2, with D perhaps TRBD2 (5 bases). This CDR3 is 15 amino acids long. V gave up 1 base and J gave up 1 base, with 7 bases separating them. The germline V gene encodes CDR1 SGHTA and CDR2 FQGNSA. CDR3 region: CASSLGRGNTGELFF. CDR3 DNA: TGTGCCAGCAGCTTAGGACGGGGGAACACCGGGGAGCTGTTTTTT.

This clonotype was counted many times. The CDR3 reads CAWSVPVSPGEKLFF. DNA for the CDR3: TGTGCCTGGAGTGTACCGGTCTCCCCCGGCGAAAAACTGTTTTTT. This sequence joins TRBV30 and TRBJ1-4; D remains ambiguous. The V gene's germline CDR1 is GTSNPN and CDR2 SVGIG (reference sequence). V lost 0 bases, J lost 8 bases, and 16 bases lay in between. The CDR3 runs 15 residues.

This clonotype was recorded once. This chain connects TRBV7-9 to TRBJ1-6; D possibly corresponds to TRBD1 (6 bases). V dropped 5 bases and J dropped 13 bases, with 24 bases sitting between them. Germline assignment: CDR1 SEHNR and CDR2 FQNEAQ (reference sequence). This CDR3 has 16 amino acids. As DNA, the CDR3 is TGTGCCAGCAGCCTACAGGGACGGTCCTATAATTACCCCCTCCACTTT. Translation: CASSLQGRSYNYPLHF.

The genes are TRBV6-2 or TRBV6-3 and TRBJ1-5, with no clear D. CDR3 length: 15 residues. The V end lost 5 bases, the J end lost 7 bases, and 18 bases lay between the germline ends. Germline V gene data show CDR1 as MNHEY and CDR2 as SVGEGT. As DNA, the CDR3 is TGTGCCAGCAGTCCCAGTAGAGGGCTGGGGCAGCCCCAGCATTTT. This codes for CASSPSRGLGQPQHF.

In its sample, this clonotype was seen many times. The chain is built from TRBV6-6 and TRBJ2-3; the match to TRBD2 covers 10 bases. The CDR3 is made up of 16 amino acids. Germline CDR1 reads MNHNY; CDR2 reads SVGAGI (reference sequence). V lost 8 bases and J lost 3; bases outside the gene matches: 11. The CDR3 DNA reads as TGTGCCAGCCGAGATTCCGGGACTAGCGTAACAGATACGCAGTATTTT. It codes for CASRDSGTSVTDTQYF.

As concerns this clonotype: Just one base apart from a much larger clone, this may be a read error. The CDR3 protein is CASSFAGAPPYEQFF. CDR3 nucleotides: TGTGCCAGCAGCTTCGCTGGAGCGCCCCCATATGAGCAGTTCTTC. This rearrangement joins TRBV5-4 to TRBJ2-1, with D uncertain. Looked up from germline, CDR1 is SGHNT and CDR2 is YYREEE (reference sequence). This CDR3 is 15 amino acids long. The V gene lost 2 bases and the J gene lost 8 bases, with 17 bases spanning the gap.

This clonotype has just a few counts. The J gene is TRBJ2-1, the V gene TRBV18; D is uncertain. The V end was cut by 2 bases, the J end by 6 bases, with 5 bases between. Germline V CDR1 and CDR2: KGHSH, LQKENI. This CDR3 comprises 12 residues. CDR3 sequence: CASSPVTNEQFF. CDR3 nucleotide sequence: TGTGCCAGCTCACCAGTAACCAATGAGCAGTTCTTC.

This clonotype was found many times. The chain combines TRBV3-1 with TRBJ1-2, with D unresolved. The germline V gene has CDR1 LGHDT and CDR2 YNNKEL (reference sequence). The V gene lost 1 base and the J gene lost 9 bases, with 9 bases spanning the gap. This CDR3 has 12 amino acids. In nucleotides, the CDR3 is TGTGCCAGCAGCCAAGGCACGGCAAGCTACACCTTC. Its translation: CASSQGTASYTF.

There are many counts of this clonotype. The V call is TRBV28, the J call TRBJ1-2, with D hard to call. Germline CDR1 is MDHEN and CDR2 is SYDVKM. Deletions cut 3 bases from V and 0 bases from J, with 8 bases between. The CDR3 extends over 14 amino acids. The CDR3 protein is CASSFGYSNYGYTF. The CDR3 bases are TGTGCCAGCAGTTTTGGGTATTCTAACTATGGCTACACCTTC.

This clonotype has a count of ten or more. V usage is TRBV11-3 and J usage is TRBJ2-1; TRBD2 matches at 14 bases. The CDR3 consists of 15 residues. With 5 bases clipped from V and 8 bases from J, the junction kept 5 bases outside the gene matches. Germline V CDR1 and CDR2: SGHNT, YENEEA. CDR3 in DNA: TGTGCCAGCAGCCGAGGGACTAGCGGGAGTCATGAGCAGTTCTTC. Its translation is CASSRGTSGSHEQFF.

This clonotype has just one count. This may stem from a read error, because a much larger clone lies one nucleotide away. The chain combines TRBV28 with TRBJ1-2; D gene ambiguous. The CDR3 spans 13 residues. In germline, CDR1 is MDHEN, CDR2 SYDVKM. CDR3 protein: CASSAGINYGYAF. The CDR3 DNA is TGTGCCAGCAGTGCGGGTATTAACTATGGCTACGCCTTC.

This clonotype was picked up a small number of times. A much larger clone differs from this one at a single base, so this may be a read error. The J gene is TRBJ2-3, the V gene TRBV6-2 or TRBV6-3; 11 bases line up with TRBD2. Germline CDR1 reads MNHEY; CDR2 reads SVGEGT. The CDR3 has 15 amino acids. Trimming cost V 6 bases and J 2 bases; bases outside gene matches: 4. The CDR3 loop is CASRPGLAVTDTQYF. The CDR3 bases are TGTGCCAGCAGGCCGGGACTAGCGGTCACAGATACGCAGTATTTT.

With regard to this clonotype: A much larger clonotype is one base distant, so this may be a read error. V usage is TRBV6-2 or TRBV6-3 and J usage is TRBJ2-7, with D maybe TRBD2 (5 bases). CDR3 size: 12 residues. CDR1 and CDR2 from the germline V gene are MNHEY and SVGEGT. V lost 7 bases, J lost 4 bases, and 11 bases lay in between. The CDR3 nucleotides are TGTGCCAGCACTTTTGGGAGATACGAGCAGTACTTC. Protein product: CASTFGRYEQYF.

This clonotype was recorded many times. This sequence joins TRBV19 and TRBJ1-3; TRBD1 matches 7 bases. V shed 7 bases, J shed 0 bases, and the junction held 12 bases outside the gene matches. Germline CDR1 is LNHDA and CDR2 is SQIVND (reference sequence). CDR3 size: 17 residues. CDR3: CASTRMRGPSSGNTIYF. The CDR3 nucleotides read TGTGCCAGTACCCGTATGAGGGGGCCAAGCTCTGGAAACACCATATATTTT.

The rearrangement joins TRBV27 to TRBJ2-2, with 9 nucleotides matching TRBD2. The CDR3 consists of 18 residues. CDR1 is MNHEY, CDR2 SMNVEV, per germline (reference sequence). The V segment lost 2 bases and the J segment 1 base; nucleotides outside the gene matches: 8. CDR3 sequence: CASSLRGGRAMNTGELFF. In nucleotides, the CDR3 is TGTGCCAGCAGTTTAAGGGGCGGGAGGGCCATGAACACCGGGGAGCTGTTTTTT.

This clonotype was counted ten times or more. The chain is built from TRBV18 and TRBJ2-3; 9 bases align to TRBD1. Germline CDR1 is KGHSH and CDR2 is LQKENI. The CDR3 is made up of 16 amino acids. The J segment lost 3 bases and the V segment lost 2 bases, leaving 6 bases of the junction unmatched. The CDR3 nucleotides read TGTGCCAGCTCACCATTGCGGGACAGGGTAACAGATACGCAGTATTTT. It specifies CASSPLRDRVTDTQYF. The variable domain in full, with the rest retrieved from reference TRBV18 and TRBJ2-3, is NAGVMQNPRHLVRRRGQEARLRCSPMKGHSHVYWYRQLPEEGLKFMVYLQKENIIDESGMPKERFSAEFPKEGPSILRIQQVVRGDSAAYFCASSPLRDRVTDTQYFGPGTRLTVL.

The genes are TRBV6-5 and TRBJ2-3, with 10 bases aligning to TRBD2. J was trimmed by 5 bases and V by 9 bases; bases with no gene match: 14. The CDR3 extends over 16 amino acids. The V gene's germline CDR1 is MNHEY and CDR2 SVGAGI. CDR3 nucleotides: TGTGCCAGGGGGGCCAGCGGGAGGGCCAAGGGAGATACGCAGTATTTT. Translation: CARGASGRAKGDTQYF.

This clonotype was observed at least ten times. This sequence joins TRBV7-2 and TRBJ2-6; 9 positions agree with TRBD2. Germline loops: CDR1 SGHTA, CDR2 FQGNSA. With 5 bases clipped from V and 0 bases from J, the junction kept 8 bases outside the gene matches. This CDR3 comprises 18 residues. CDR3 in amino acids: CASSPGLARYSGANVLTF. DNA of the CDR3: TGTGCCAGCAGCCCCGGACTAGCGAGATACTCTGGGGCCAACGTCCTGACTTTC.

Note on this clonotype: One end of the junction does not line up with germline, which may come from a read error. This chain connects TRBV12-3 or TRBV12-4 to TRBJ2-1; tentative D call: TRBD2 (6 bases). The CDR3 length is 18 residues. CDR3 protein: CASSFEPTSRASYNGQFF. CDR3 in DNA: TGTGCCAGCAGTTTCGAGCCAACTAGCAGGGCCTCCTACAATGGGCAGTTCTTC.

This clonotype showed up many times. The V and J genes are TRBV6-1 and TRBJ2-7; D gene uncertain. CDR3 size: 17 residues. V was cut by 0 bases and J by 7 bases, with 22 bases left in between. In germline, CDR1 is MNHNS, CDR2 SASEGT. Here the CDR3 DNA reads TGTGCCAGCAGTGAAGCAGAGGACGGATATACGAGCAAAGAGCAGTACTTC. Translated: CASSEAEDGYTSKEQYF.

This clonotype was counted ten times or more. This chain uses TRBV6-2 or TRBV6-3 with TRBJ2-7; the match to TRBD1 covers 9 bases. Looked up from germline, CDR1 is MNHEY and CDR2 is SVGEGT. This CDR3 spans 13 amino acids. The J segment lost 4 bases and the V segment lost 6 bases, leaving 4 bases of the junction unmatched. CDR3 in DNA: TGTGCCAGCAGCGCCGGGACAGGGTACGAGCAGTACTTC. The encoded protein is CASSAGTGYEQYF.

The rearrangement links TRBV20-1 to TRBJ1-4, with unresolved D. The V gene's germline CDR1 is DFQATT and CDR2 SNEGSKA (reference sequence). The CDR3 has 16 amino acids. V was pared by 6 bases and J by 0 bases, with 17 bases between. The CDR3: CSAPPGGHATNEKLFF. In DNA form, the CDR3 reads TGCAGTGCCCCCCCGGGAGGCCATGCAACTAATGAAAAACTGTTTTTT.

This clonotype was found many times. The chain joins TRBV5-1 to TRBJ2-6, with 10 bases that match TRBD2. J was trimmed by 1 base and V by 2 bases; bases with no gene match: 9. This CDR3 has 19 amino acids. Germline V gene data show CDR1 as SGHRS and CDR2 as YFSETQ. CDR3 sequence (DNA): TGCGCCAGCAGCTTTACCAGACTAGCGGGTGTGTCTGGGGCCAACGTCCTGACTTTC. This gives the protein CASSFTRLAGVSGANVLTF. The full variable domain, rest sourced from reference TRBV5-1 and TRBJ2-6, is KAGVTQTPRYLIKTRGQQVTLSCSPISGHRSVSWYQQTPGQGLQFLFEYFSETQRNKGNFPGRFSGRQFSNSRSEMNVSTLELGDSALYLCASSFTRLAGVSGANVLTFGAGSRLTVL.

This clonotype has ten or more counts. The chain is built from TRBV18 and TRBJ2-5; D is unresolved. Per germline, CDR1 KGHSH and CDR2 LQKENI. This CDR3 is 13 amino acids long. V shed 1 base and J shed 4 bases, with 7 bases lying between them. CDR3: CASSPRGAETQYF. The CDR3 DNA reads TGTGCCAGCTCACCACGAGGAGCAGAGACCCAGTACTTC.

In its sample, this clonotype was seen many times. The chain employs TRBV5-1 and TRBJ2-3; 11 positions match TRBD2. CDR1 SGHRS and CDR2 YFSETQ come from the germline V gene. Trimming removed 9 bases from V and 0 bases from J; junction bases left unmatched: 3. The CDR3 extends over 14 amino acids. In DNA form, the CDR3 reads TGCGCCACCCGGACTAGCGGGAGCACAGATACGCAGTATTTT. Translated: CATRTSGSTDTQYF.

This clonotype appeared many times. The junction and the germline gene differ at one end; a read error may be behind it. The rearrangement joins TRBV6-5 to TRBJ2-3; 8 positions agree with TRBD2. This CDR3 spans 14 amino acids. Per the germline V gene, CDR1 is MNHEY and CDR2 is SVGAGI. The DNA for the CDR3 is TGTGCCAGCAGTCACCGGACTAGCAGAGATACGCAGTATTTT. Its translation is CASSHRTSRDTQYF.

This clonotype has more than one count but fewer than ten. A much more abundant neighbour one base away suggests this may be a read error. The chain couples TRBV20-1 to TRBJ2-1, with D possibly matching TRBD2 (6 bases). The CDR3 runs 12 residues. Germline loops: CDR1 DFQATT, CDR2 SNEGSKA (reference sequence). Trimming cost V 6 bases and J 4 bases, with 10 bases left between them. The CDR3 protein is CSAIAEYNEQFF. For the CDR3, the DNA is TGCAGTGCAATAGCGGAATACAATGAGCAGTTCTTC.

This clonotype was recorded many times. The V gene is TRBV30, the J gene TRBJ2-7; possible D gene TRBD1, 5 bases. The CDR3 covers 15 residues. V dropped 0 bases and J dropped 0 bases, with 12 bases sitting between them. Germline V gives CDR1 GTSNPN, CDR2 SVGIG (reference sequence). CDR3 coding DNA: TGTGCCTGGAGTGTAGGCCAGGGCAGCTCCTACGAGCAGTACTTC. It codes for CAWSVGQGSSYEQYF.

The chain uses TRBV20-1 and TRBJ1-5; 7 bases fit TRBD1. Germline V gene lookup returns CDR1 DFQATT and CDR2 SNEGSKA (reference sequence). The V and J ends lost 6 bases and 4 bases, in that order; junction bases with no gene match: 9. The CDR3 totals 14 residues. This chain's CDR3 is CSANIGTANQPQHF. CDR3 DNA sequence: TGCAGTGCCAATATCGGGACAGCAAATCAGCCCCAGCATTTT.

This chain links TRBV4-1 with TRBJ1-1; no clear D. The CDR3 is made up of 12 amino acids. The V and J ends lost 5 bases and 5 bases respectively, with 9 bases between them. Per the germline V gene, CDR1 is MGHRA and CDR2 is YSYEKL. CDR3 residues: CASSSVGTEAFF. The CDR3 DNA follows: TGCGCCAGCAGCTCCGTAGGGACTGAAGCTTTCTTT.